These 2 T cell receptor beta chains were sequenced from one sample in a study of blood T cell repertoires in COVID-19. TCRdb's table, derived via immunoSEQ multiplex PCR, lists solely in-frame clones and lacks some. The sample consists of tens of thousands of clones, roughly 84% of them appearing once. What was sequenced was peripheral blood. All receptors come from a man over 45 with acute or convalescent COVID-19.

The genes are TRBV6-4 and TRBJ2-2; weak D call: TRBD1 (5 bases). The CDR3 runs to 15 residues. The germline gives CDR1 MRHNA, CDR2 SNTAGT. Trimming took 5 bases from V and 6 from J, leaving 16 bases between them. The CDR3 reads CASSPSGARAGELFF. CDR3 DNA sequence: TGTGCCAGCAGTCCCTCTGGGGCGCGCGCCGGGGAGCTGTTTTTT.

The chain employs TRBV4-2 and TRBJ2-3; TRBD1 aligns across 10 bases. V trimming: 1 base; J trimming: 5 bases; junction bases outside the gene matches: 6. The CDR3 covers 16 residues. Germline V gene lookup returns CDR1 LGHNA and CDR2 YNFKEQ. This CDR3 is CASSQVRDRGRDTQYF. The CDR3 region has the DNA TGTGCCAGCAGCCAAGTCAGGGACAGGGGTAGAGATACGCAGTATTTT.